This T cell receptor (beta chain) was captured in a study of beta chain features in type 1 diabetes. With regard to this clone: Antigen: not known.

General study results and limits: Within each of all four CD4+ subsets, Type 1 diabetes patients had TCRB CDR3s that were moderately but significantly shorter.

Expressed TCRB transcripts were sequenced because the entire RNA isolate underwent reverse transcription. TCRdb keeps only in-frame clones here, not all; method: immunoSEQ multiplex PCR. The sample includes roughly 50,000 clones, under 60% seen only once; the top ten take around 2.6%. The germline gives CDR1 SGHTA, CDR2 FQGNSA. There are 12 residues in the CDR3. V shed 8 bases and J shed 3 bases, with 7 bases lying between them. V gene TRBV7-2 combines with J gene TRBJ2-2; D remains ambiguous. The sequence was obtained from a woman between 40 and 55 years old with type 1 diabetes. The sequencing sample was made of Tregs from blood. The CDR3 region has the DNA TGTGCCAGCCGAGCCGACACCGGGGAGCTGTTTTTT. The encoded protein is CASRADTGELFF.